The source of this TCR beta chain is a study of human T cells and chemical hapten exposure. Study context: Patch tests of 0.01% DPC on the upper back were read at 6 days.

Specified time point: patch test 2, 6 weeks after DPC sensitization. Treatment reported: therapeutic diphenylcyclopropenone sensitization with weekly scalp DPC. Unfractionated whole blood was the source from which total RNA was extracted. A single record per CDR3 protein comes from TCRdb applying MiXCR to the RACE reads. This repertoire shows tens of thousands of distinct CDR3 sequences, about 9.6% found once; its top ten account for about 14%. Overall study findings and caveats: DPC sensitization did not alter TCRs above 1 in 1000 frequency.

With regard to this clonotype: No antigen is known for it.

V was clipped by 7 bases and J by 0 bases, with 5 bases between them. CDR3 size: 13 residues. Looked up from germline, CDR1 is KGHDR and CDR2 is SFDVKD. The sequenced sample was whole blood, obtained in connection with sensitization to the hapten diphenylcyclopropenone (DPC). The sequence derives from a woman in her 30s with alopecia areata. Some clones in this sample may be carry-over from other donors' samples. The chain is built from TRBV24-1 and TRBJ2-2; D not resolved. The CDR3: CATREPNTGELFF. DNA for the CDR3: TGTGCCACCAGGGAGCCGAACACCGGGGAGCTGTTTTTT.